This T cell receptor (beta chain) comes out of a study of blood T cell repertoires in COVID-19. On the study more broadly: The United States, Italy and Spain were the sources of the acute and convalescent COVID-19 samples. Sample material is recorded as cDNA or gDNA derived from T cells, B-cell-depleted T cells, or PBMCs.

Original analysis: Estimated nucleated cell counts came from reference gene primer amplification. Profiling relied on immunoSEQ multiplex PCR, and the TCRdb table lists in-frame clones only, not all of them. The D gene and trimming were derived from the DNA, and the V and J assignments and clone size from that table. The table has about 60,000 clones, less than 85% seen once. Per the germline V gene, CDR1 is LNHDA and CDR2 is SQIVND (reference sequence). The CDR3 covers 13 residues. Trimming removed 6 bases from V and 6 bases from J; junction bases left unmatched: 7. Sequencing was performed on peripheral blood. The rearrangement links TRBV19 to TRBJ1-2; 7 bases agree with TRBD1. The clonotype was recovered from a man aged 70 or older with active COVID-19. CDR3 in amino acids: CASRSGQEDGYTF. CDR3 nucleotides: TGTGCCAGTAGAAGTGGACAGGAAGATGGCTACACCTTC.